Shown below are 3 T cell receptor beta chains from a single sample sequenced in a study of blood T cell repertoires in COVID-19. Data came from immunoSEQ multiplex PCR; TCRdb stores just in-frame clones and leaves some out. Found here are a few hundred thousand clones, about 91% of them singletons; the top ten hold 6.9%. Sequencing input: peripheral blood. The receptors originated from a woman aged 30 to 39 who had recovered from COVID-19.

The chain combines TRBV10-3 with TRBJ1-1, with a tentative D call TRBD1 (5 bases). CDR1 ENHRY and CDR2 SYGVKD come from the germline V gene. V lost 3 bases, J lost 10 bases, and 12 bases lay in between. The CDR3 covers 12 residues. In DNA form, the CDR3 reads TGTGCCATCAGTGATGGGGACTGGCGAGCTTTCTTT. It translates to CAISDGDWRAFF.

V and J are TRBV7-2 and TRBJ2-7; 7 nucleotides align to TRBD2. J was trimmed by 7 bases and V by 1 base; bases with no gene match: 7. Germline V gene lookup returns CDR1 SGHTA and CDR2 FQGNSA. The CDR3 has 14 amino acids. The DNA of the CDR3 is TGTGCCAGCAGCTTAGTTGGCGGGGGACGGGAGCAGTACTTC. Its protein is CASSLVGGGREQYF. Combining the CDR3 with reference TRBV7-2 and TRBJ2-7 gives the whole variable domain GAGVSQSPSNKVTEKGKDVELRCDPISGHTALYWYRQSLGQGLEFLIYFQGNSAPDKSGLPSDRFSAERTGGSVSTLTIQRTQQEDSAVYLCASSLVGGGREQYFGPGTRLTVT.

The rearrangement links TRBV4-3 to TRBJ2-1; 8 bases agree with TRBD2. Germline V gene sequence: CDR1 LGHNA, CDR2 YSLEER. The V and J ends lost 4 bases and 7 bases, in that order; junction bases with no gene match: 9. The CDR3 is 15 amino acids. CDR3 nucleotides: TGCGCCAGCAGCCGTGGACTAGCCCCTCTTAATGAGCAGTTCTTC. It is translated as CASSRGLAPLNEQFF.